The text below deals with one T cell receptor (beta chain). The CDR3 loop spans 15 amino acids. J was trimmed by 2 bases and V by 0 bases; bases with no gene match: 0. CDR1 is WSHSY, CDR2 SAAADI, per germline. This sample was included in a study of blood T cell repertoires in COVID-19. Clones were read by immunoSEQ multiplex PCR, and TCRdb kept only the in-frame ones, dropping some. This table holds around 100,000 clones, 70% to 90% found once. This clonotype was sampled from a woman aged 60 to 75 with acute or convalescent COVID-19. This chain uses TRBV10-2 with TRBJ1-2; the match to TRBD1 covers 10 bases. The source material was peripheral blood. This CDR3 is CASSESGQGNYGYTF. The CDR3 nucleotides read TGCGCCAGCAGTGAGTCGGGACAGGGGAACTATGGCTACACCTTC.